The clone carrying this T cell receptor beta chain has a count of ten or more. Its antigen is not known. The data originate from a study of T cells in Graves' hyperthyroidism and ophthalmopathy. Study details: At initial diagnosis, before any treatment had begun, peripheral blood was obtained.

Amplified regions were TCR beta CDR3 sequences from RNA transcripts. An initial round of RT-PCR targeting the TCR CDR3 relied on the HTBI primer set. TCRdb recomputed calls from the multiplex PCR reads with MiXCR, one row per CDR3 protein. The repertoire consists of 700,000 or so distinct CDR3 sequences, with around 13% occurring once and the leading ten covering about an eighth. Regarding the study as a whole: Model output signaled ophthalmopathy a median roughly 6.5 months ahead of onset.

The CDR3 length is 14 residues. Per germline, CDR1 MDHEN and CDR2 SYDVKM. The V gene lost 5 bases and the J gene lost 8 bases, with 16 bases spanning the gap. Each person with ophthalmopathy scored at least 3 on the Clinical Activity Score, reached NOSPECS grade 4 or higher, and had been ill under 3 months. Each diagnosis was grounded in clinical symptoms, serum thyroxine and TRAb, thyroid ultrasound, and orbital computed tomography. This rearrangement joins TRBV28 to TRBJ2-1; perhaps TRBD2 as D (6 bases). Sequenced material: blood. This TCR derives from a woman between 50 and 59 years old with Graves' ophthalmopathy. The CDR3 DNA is TGTGCCAGCAGTCCCTACGGGAGTCCCTATGAGCAGTTCTTC. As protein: CASSPYGSPYEQFF.